A selection of T cell receptor beta chains follows, all from one sample in a study of tumor-infiltrating lymphocytes in primary liver carcinoma. Via MiXCR, TCRdb re-called the multiplex PCR reads, giving one row per CDR3 protein. The table includes some 38,000 distinct CDR3 sequences, roughly 70% detected once. Sample: liver tumor tissue from sampling region 4. The origin of the receptors is a middle-aged man with primary liver carcinoma and hepatitis B virus infection. The CDR3 runs from the conserved cysteine through the conserved F or W. The order of the fields is V gene, clone size, J gene, D gene, CDR3 protein, CDR3 DNA. The D gene is left open where the match is weak. Clone size is given for some rows only: seen once, a few or many times, or a class if the clone is expanded.

v_gene: TRBV12-3/TRBV12-4; abundance: once; j_gene: TRBJ1-5; d_gene: NA; CDR3aa: CASTRGTPINQPQHF; CDR3nt: TGTGCCAGCACGCGGGGAACCCCTATAAATCAGCCCCAGCATTTT
v_gene: TRBV29-1; abundance: NA; j_gene: TRBJ1-5; d_gene: NA; CDR3aa: CSAVTVSDQSQHF; CDR3nt: TGCAGCGCTGTGACAGTCAGCGATCAGTCCCAGCATTTT
v_gene: TRBV30; abundance: once; j_gene: TRBJ2-3; d_gene: NA; CDR3aa: CDWTVRSRDTQYF; CDR3nt: TGTGACTGGACTGTACGGAGCCGAGATACGCAGTATTTT
v_gene: TRBV7-8; abundance: NA; j_gene: TRBJ2-1; d_gene: NA; CDR3aa: CTGSLQRPNNEQFF; CDR3nt: TGTACCGGCAGCTTACAGCGCCCCAACAATGAGCAGTTCTTC
v_gene: TRBV11-2; abundance: NA; j_gene: TRBJ1-1; d_gene: NA; CDR3aa: CANSLVLDIGAFF; CDR3nt: TGTGCCAACAGCTTAGTTCTTGACATTGGAGCTTTCTTT
v_gene: TRBV4-3; abundance: NA; j_gene: TRBJ1-2; d_gene: NA; CDR3aa: CASSLDYRQERIYGYTF; CDR3nt: TGCGCCAGCAGCCTGGATTATCGACAGGAGCGGATCTATGGTTACACCTTC
v_gene: TRBV10-3; abundance: NA; j_gene: TRBJ1-1; d_gene: NA; CDR3aa: CAVSESKEAEASF; CDR3nt: TGTGCCGTCAGTGAGTCGAAGGAGGCTGAAGCTTCCTTT
v_gene: TRBV6-2/TRBV6-3; abundance: medium-sized; j_gene: TRBJ2-4; d_gene: TRBD2; CDR3aa: CASALAGDKNIQYF; CDR3nt: TGTGCCAGCGCACTAGCGGGAGATAAAAACATTCAGTACTTC
v_gene: TRBV28; abundance: once; j_gene: TRBJ2-5; d_gene: TRBD1; CDR3aa: CASTPDRVIETQYF; CDR3nt: TGTGCCAGCACGCCGGACAGGGTGATAGAGACACAGTACTTC
v_gene: TRBV6-2/TRBV6-3; abundance: medium-sized; j_gene: TRBJ2-2; d_gene: NA; CDR3aa: CASSYSSDTGELFF; CDR3nt: TGTGCCAGCAGTTACTCTAGCGACACCGGGGAGCTGTTTTTT
v_gene: TRBV5-5; abundance: NA; j_gene: TRBJ2-1; d_gene: TRBD1; CDR3aa: CANSPGTGYNEQFF; CDR3nt: TGTGCCAACAGCCCCGGGACAGGTTACAATGAGCAGTTCTTC
v_gene: TRBV28; abundance: many; j_gene: TRBJ2-6; d_gene: NA; CDR3aa: CASSFQGTSSGGANVLTF; CDR3nt: TGTGCCAGCAGTTTTCAGGGCACCTCTTCTGGAGGGGCCAACGTCCTGACTTTC
v_gene: TRBV25-1; abundance: many; j_gene: TRBJ2-3; d_gene: NA; CDR3aa: CASSEYSLTDTQYF; CDR3nt: TGTGCCAGCAGTGAATATTCCCTCACAGATACGCAGTATTTT
v_gene: TRBV5-1; abundance: once; j_gene: TRBJ2-3; d_gene: TRBD2; CDR3aa: CASSIVSGMAKSTDTQYF; CDR3nt: TGCGCCAGCAGCATCGTCAGCGGGATGGCCAAAAGCACAGATACGCAGTATTTT
v_gene: TRBV5-5; abundance: NA; j_gene: TRBJ2-5; d_gene: NA; CDR3aa: CASNSESGPRETHYF; CDR3nt: TGTGCCAGTAACTCGGAATCAGGCCCTAGGGAGACCCACTACTTC
v_gene: TRBV28; abundance: NA; j_gene: TRBJ2-6; d_gene: NA; CDR3aa: CASSPAIDSSGANVLTF; CDR3nt: TGTGCTAGCAGTCCGGCAATAGACAGCTCTGGGGCCAACGTCCTGACTTTC
v_gene: TRBV11-2; abundance: NA; j_gene: TRBJ2-1; d_gene: NA; CDR3aa: CASSFNGSLDNEQFF; CDR3nt: TGTGCCAGCAGCTTTAACGGGTCACTTGACAATGAGCAGTTCTTC
v_gene: TRBV12-3/TRBV12-4; abundance: NA; j_gene: TRBJ1-5; d_gene: NA; CDR3aa: CTSSSGAIQPQQF; CDR3nt: TGTACCAGCAGTTCAGGAGCGATACAGCCCCAGCAATTT
v_gene: TRBV12-3/TRBV12-4; abundance: NA; j_gene: TRBJ1-5; d_gene: NA; CDR3aa: CASRHTWLPYQPQHF; CDR3nt: TGTGCCAGCAGGCATACATGGCTACCATATCAGCCCCAGCATTTT
v_gene: TRBV6-2/TRBV6-3; abundance: NA; j_gene: TRBJ2-7; d_gene: TRBD2; CDR3aa: CASSYDGRTRGVYEQYF; CDR3nt: TGTGCCAGCAGTTACGATGGGAGGACTAGAGGGGTCTATGAGCAGTACTTC
v_gene: TRBV7-9; abundance: NA; j_gene: TRBJ1-6; d_gene: NA; CDR3aa: CASICQGNIGNSHLHF; CDR3nt: TGTGCCAGCATATGCCAGGGGAATATTGGCAATTCACACCTCCACTTT
v_gene: TRBV11-3; abundance: NA; j_gene: TRBJ2-1; d_gene: NA; CDR3aa: CTSSLGIINNEQFF; CDR3nt: TGTACCAGCAGCTTAGGGATCATCAACAATGAGCAGTTCTTC
v_gene: TRBV13; abundance: once; j_gene: TRBJ2-3; d_gene: TRBD2; CDR3aa: CASSLRGETSGSVDTQYF; CDR3nt: TGTGCCAGCAGCTTAAGGGGCGAGACTAGCGGAAGTGTAGATACGCAGTATTTT
v_gene: TRBV29-1; abundance: NA; j_gene: TRBJ2-5; d_gene: NA; CDR3aa: CSAVSATGRSETQYF; CDR3nt: TGCAGCGCTGTATCCGCGACGGGTAGATCGGAGACCCAGTACTTC
v_gene: TRBV11-3; abundance: NA; j_gene: TRBJ2-1; d_gene: NA; CDR3aa: CVSSLNADEQFF; CDR3nt: TGTGTCAGCAGTTTAAATGCCGATGAGCAGTTCTTC
v_gene: TRBV6-8; abundance: NA; j_gene: TRBJ2-7; d_gene: NA; CDR3aa: CASMWTGNGTSRLHEQYF; CDR3nt: TGTGCCAGCATGTGGACAGGGAACGGGACTAGCCGTTTACACGAGCAGTACTTC
v_gene: TRBV28; abundance: NA; j_gene: TRBJ2-5; d_gene: NA; CDR3aa: CASSARTHQETQNF; CDR3nt: TGTGCCAGCAGTGCACGGACACACCAAGAGACCCAGAACTTC
v_gene: TRBV28; abundance: many; j_gene: TRBJ1-6; d_gene: NA; CDR3aa: CASSRDSNSPLHF; CDR3nt: TGTGCCAGTTCCCGGGATTCGAATTCACCCCTCCACTTT
v_gene: TRBV4-2; abundance: medium-sized; j_gene: TRBJ1-1; d_gene: TRBD1; CDR3aa: CASSQEVTGGTEAFF; CDR3nt: TGTGCCAGCAGCCAAGAGGTGACAGGGGGCACTGAAGCTTTCTTT
v_gene: TRBV7-9; abundance: NA; j_gene: TRBJ1-2; d_gene: TRBD1; CDR3aa: CASLWDRWFHGYTF; CDR3nt: TGTGCCAGCTTATGGGACAGGTGGTTTCATGGCTACACCTTC
v_gene: TRBV30; abundance: NA; j_gene: TRBJ2-1; d_gene: NA; CDR3aa: CAWSDSGRADGAELFF; CDR3nt: TGTGCCTGGAGTGATAGCGGAAGGGCCGATGGCGCTGAGCTGTTCTTC
v_gene: TRBV5-1; abundance: NA; j_gene: TRBJ2-1; d_gene: TRBD2; CDR3aa: CVNSSRGLAGGNYYNEQFF; CDR3nt: TGCGTCAACAGCTCGAGGGGTCTAGCGGGAGGGAACTATTACAATGAGCAGTTCTTC
v_gene: TRBV20-1; abundance: NA; j_gene: TRBJ2-3; d_gene: NA; CDR3aa: CSAPAQTLGTDTQYF; CDR3nt: TGCAGTGCCCCCGCGCAGACCCTAGGCACAGATACGCAGTATTTT
v_gene: TRBV5-1; abundance: once; j_gene: TRBJ2-7; d_gene: NA; CDR3aa: CASSLRTWNEQYF; CDR3nt: TGCGCCAGCAGCTTGCGGACATGGAACGAGCAGTACTTC
v_gene: TRBV9; abundance: NA; j_gene: TRBJ1-6; d_gene: NA; CDR3aa: CACSVDESPFHF; CDR3nt: TGTGCCTGCAGCGTAGATGAATCACCCTTCCACTTT
v_gene: TRBV5-1; abundance: once; j_gene: TRBJ2-7; d_gene: NA; CDR3aa: CASSFRTNVTGGNYEQYF; CDR3nt: TGCGCCAGCAGCTTCAGGACTAACGTAACTGGGGGAAACTACGAGCAGTACTTC
v_gene: TRBV28; abundance: many; j_gene: TRBJ2-5; d_gene: NA; CDR3aa: CAIEGGTRETQYF; CDR3nt: TGTGCCATCGAGGGGGGGACCCGGGAGACCCAGTACTTC
v_gene: TRBV6-2/TRBV6-3; abundance: medium-sized; j_gene: TRBJ2-5; d_gene: NA; CDR3aa: CASSSRTVMETQYF; CDR3nt: TGTGCCAGCAGTTCACGGACAGTTATGGAGACCCAGTACTTC
v_gene: TRBV6-5; abundance: NA; j_gene: TRBJ2-3; d_gene: NA; CDR3aa: CACSYSITSTDTQYF; CDR3nt: TGTGCCTGCAGTTATTCGATAACGAGCACAGATACGCAATATTTT
v_gene: TRBV6-1; abundance: medium-sized; j_gene: TRBJ1-2; d_gene: NA; CDR3aa: CASSEIRDNYGYTF; CDR3nt: TGTGCCAGCAGTGAAATTCGGGATAACTATGGCTACACCTTC
v_gene: TRBV6-6; abundance: once; j_gene: TRBJ1-2; d_gene: NA; CDR3aa: CASYEEPANYGCTF; CDR3nt: NA